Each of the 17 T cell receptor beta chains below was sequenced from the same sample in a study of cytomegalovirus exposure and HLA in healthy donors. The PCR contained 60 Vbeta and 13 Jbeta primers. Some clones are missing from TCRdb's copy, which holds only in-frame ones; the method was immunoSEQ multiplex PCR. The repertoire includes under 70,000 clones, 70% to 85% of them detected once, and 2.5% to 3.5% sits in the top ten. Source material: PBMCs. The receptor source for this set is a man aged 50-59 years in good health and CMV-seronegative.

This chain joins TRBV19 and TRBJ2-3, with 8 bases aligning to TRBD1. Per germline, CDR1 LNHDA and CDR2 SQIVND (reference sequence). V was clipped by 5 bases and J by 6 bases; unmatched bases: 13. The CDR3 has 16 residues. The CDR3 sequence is CASSHPGQEPADTQYF. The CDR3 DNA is TGTGCCAGTAGTCACCCGGGACAGGAGCCCGCGGATACGCAGTATTTT.

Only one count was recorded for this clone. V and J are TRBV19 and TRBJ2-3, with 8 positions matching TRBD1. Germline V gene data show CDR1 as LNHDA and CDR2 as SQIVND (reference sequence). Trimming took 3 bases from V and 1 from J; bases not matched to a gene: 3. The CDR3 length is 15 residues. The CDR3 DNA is TGTGCCAGTAGTATGGGACAGGTGGGCACAGATACGCAGTATTTT. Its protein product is CASSMGQVGTDTQYF.

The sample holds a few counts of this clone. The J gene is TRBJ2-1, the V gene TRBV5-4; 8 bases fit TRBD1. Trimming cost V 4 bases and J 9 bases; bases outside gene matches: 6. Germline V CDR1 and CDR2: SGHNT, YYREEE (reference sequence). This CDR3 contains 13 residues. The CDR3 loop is CASSPGQAGEQFF. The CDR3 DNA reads TGTGCCAGCAGCCCGGGACAGGCCGGTGAGCAGTTCTTC. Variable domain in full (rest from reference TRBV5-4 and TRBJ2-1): ETGVTQSPTHLIKTRGQQVTLRCSSQSGHNTVSWYQQALGQGPQFIFQYYREEENGRGNFPPRFSGLQFPNYSSELNVNALELDDSALYLCASSPGQAGEQFFGPGTRLTVL.

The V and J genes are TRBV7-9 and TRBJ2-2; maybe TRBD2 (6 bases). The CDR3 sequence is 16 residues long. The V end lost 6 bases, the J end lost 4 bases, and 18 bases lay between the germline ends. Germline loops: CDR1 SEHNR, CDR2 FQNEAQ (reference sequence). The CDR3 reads CASSPAAGPITGELFF. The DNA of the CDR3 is TGTGCCAGCAGTCCGGCGGCGGGGCCGATCACCGGGGAGCTGTTTTTT.

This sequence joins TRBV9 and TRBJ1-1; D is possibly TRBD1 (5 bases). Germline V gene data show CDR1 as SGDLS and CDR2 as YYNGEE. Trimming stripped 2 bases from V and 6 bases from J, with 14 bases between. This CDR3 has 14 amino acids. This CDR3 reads CASSVGAGGAEAFF. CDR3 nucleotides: TGTGCCAGCAGCGTCGGGGCGGGGGGAGCTGAAGCTTTCTTT.

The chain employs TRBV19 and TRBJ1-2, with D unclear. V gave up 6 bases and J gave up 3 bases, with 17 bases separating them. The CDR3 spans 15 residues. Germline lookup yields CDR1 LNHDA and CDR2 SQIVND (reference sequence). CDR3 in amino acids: CASRRPRTGDYGYTF. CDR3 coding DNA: TGTGCCAGTAGACGACCGAGGACCGGGGACTATGGCTACACCTTC.

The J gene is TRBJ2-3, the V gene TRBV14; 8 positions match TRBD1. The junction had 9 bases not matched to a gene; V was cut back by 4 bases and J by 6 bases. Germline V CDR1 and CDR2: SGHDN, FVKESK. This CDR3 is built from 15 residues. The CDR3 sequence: CASSPGGISADTQYF. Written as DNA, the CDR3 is TGTGCCAGCAGCCCAGGGGGCATTTCGGCCGATACGCAGTATTTT.

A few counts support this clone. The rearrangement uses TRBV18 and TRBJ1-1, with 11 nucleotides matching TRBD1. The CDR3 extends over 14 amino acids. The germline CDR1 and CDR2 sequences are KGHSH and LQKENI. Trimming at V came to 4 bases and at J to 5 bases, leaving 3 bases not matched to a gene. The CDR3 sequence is CASSLGTGGTEAFF. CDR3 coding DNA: TGTGCCAGCTCACTAGGGACAGGGGGAACTGAAGCTTTCTTT.

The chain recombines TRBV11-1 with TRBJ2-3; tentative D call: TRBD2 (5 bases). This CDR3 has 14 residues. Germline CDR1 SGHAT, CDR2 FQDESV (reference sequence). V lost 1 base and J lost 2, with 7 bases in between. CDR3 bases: TGTGCCAGCAGCTTAGACGGGAACACAGATACGCAGTATTTT. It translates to CASSLDGNTDTQYF.

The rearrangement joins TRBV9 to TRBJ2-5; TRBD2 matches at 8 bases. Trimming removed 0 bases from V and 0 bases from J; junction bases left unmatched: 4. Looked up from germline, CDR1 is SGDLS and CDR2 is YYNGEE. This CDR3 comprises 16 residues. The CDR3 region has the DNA TGTGCCAGCAGCGTAGGGGGCGGGGGGTACCAAGAGACCCAGTACTTC. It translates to CASSVGGGGYQETQYF.

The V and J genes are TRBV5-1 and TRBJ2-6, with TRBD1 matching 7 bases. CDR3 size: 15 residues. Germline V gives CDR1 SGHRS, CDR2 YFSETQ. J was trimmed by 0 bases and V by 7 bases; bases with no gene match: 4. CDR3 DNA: TGCGCCAGCGGGGGACAGTCCTCTGGGGCCAACGTCCTGACTTTC. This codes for CASGGQSSGANVLTF.

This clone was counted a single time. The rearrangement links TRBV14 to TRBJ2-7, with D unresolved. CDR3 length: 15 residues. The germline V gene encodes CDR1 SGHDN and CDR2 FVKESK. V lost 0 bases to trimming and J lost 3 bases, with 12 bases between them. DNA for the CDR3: TGTGCCAGCAGCCAAGATACCCCTGCTAGCTACGAGCAGTACTTC. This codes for CASSQDTPASYEQYF. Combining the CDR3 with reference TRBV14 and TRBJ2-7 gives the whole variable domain EAGVTQFPSHSVIEKGQTVTLRCDPISGHDNLYWYRRVMGKEIKFLLHFVKESKQDESGMPNNRFLAERTGGTYSTLKVQPAELEDSGVYFCASSQDTPASYEQYFGPGTRLTVT.

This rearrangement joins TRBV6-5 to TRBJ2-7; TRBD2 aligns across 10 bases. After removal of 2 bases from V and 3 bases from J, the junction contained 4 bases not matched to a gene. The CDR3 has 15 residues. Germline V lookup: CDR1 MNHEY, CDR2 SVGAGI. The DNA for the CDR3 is TGTGCCAGCAGTTACAGAGAGCGGGGGGGCTACGAGCAGTACTTC. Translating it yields CASSYRERGGYEQYF.

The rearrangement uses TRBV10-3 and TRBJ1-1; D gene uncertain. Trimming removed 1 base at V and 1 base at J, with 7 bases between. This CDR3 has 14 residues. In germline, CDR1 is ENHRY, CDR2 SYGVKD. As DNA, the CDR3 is TGTGCCATCAGTGAGTTTAGTAAGAACACTGAAGCTTTCTTT. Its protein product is CAISEFSKNTEAFF.

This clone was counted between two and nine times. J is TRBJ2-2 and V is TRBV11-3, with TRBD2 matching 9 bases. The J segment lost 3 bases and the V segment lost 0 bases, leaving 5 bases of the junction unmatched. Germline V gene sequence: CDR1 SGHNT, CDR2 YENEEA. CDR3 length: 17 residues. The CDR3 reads CASSLDVSSGDTGELFF. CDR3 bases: TGTGCCAGCAGCTTAGATGTGTCTAGCGGGGACACCGGGGAGCTGTTTTTT.

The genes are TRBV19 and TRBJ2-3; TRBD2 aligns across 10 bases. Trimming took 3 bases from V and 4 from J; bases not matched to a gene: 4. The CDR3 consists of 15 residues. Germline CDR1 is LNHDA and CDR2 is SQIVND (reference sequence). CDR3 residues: CASSMLAGVADTQYF. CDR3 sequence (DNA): TGTGCCAGTAGTATGCTAGCGGGGGTGGCAGATACGCAGTATTTT.

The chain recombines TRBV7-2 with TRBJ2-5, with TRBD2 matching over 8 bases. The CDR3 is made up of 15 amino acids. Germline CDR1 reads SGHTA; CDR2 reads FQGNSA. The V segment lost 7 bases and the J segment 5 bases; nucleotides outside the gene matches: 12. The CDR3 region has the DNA TGTGCCAGCATATCGGTCCGGGGGGGCCGTGAGACCCAGTACTTC. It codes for CASISVRGGRETQYF.